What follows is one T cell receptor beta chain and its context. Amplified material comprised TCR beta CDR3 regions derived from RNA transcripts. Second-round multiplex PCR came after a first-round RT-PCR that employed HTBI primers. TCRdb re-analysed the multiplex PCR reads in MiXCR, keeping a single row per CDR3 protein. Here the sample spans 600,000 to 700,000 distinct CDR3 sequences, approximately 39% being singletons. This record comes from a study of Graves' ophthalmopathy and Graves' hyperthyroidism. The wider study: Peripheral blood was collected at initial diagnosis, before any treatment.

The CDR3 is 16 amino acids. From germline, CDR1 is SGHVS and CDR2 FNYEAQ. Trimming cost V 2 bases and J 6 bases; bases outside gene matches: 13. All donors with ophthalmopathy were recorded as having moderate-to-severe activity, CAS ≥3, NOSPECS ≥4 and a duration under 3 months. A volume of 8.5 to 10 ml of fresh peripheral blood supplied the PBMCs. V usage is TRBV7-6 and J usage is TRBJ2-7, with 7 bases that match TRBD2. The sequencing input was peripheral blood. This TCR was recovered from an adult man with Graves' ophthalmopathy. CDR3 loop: CASSLLVAGDFSEQYF. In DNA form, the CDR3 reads TGTGCCAGCAGCTTACTGGTGGCGGGAGACTTTTCCGAGCAGTACTTC. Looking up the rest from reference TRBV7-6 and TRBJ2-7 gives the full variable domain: GAGVSQSPRYKVTKRGQDVALRCDPISGHVSLYWYRQALGQGPEFLTYFNYEAQQDKSGLPNDRFSAERPEGSISTLTIQRTEQRDSAMYRCASSLLVAGDFSEQYFGPGTRLTVT.